Listed below are T cell receptor beta chains from one sample, sequenced in a study of vaccination and CD4 T cells after COVID-19. Via MiXCR, TCRdb re-called the PCR reads, giving one row per CDR3 protein. The repertoire consists of approximately 22,000 distinct CDR3 sequences, with roughly 40% occurring once and the leading ten covering roughly 9.9%. No antigens are known for them. This material consisted of CD4+ T cells from blood, cultured in vitro, taken about 7 months after SARS-CoV-2 vaccination. These receptors were obtained from a human donor who had recovered from COVID-19. Both conserved end residues are part of each CDR3. The D gene is left open where the match is weak. Where a row states a size, it is once, few, many or the class of an expanded clone; other rows omit it.

>TRBV7-9|TRBJ2-1|-|TRBD2
CASSLGASGGNEQFF
TGTGCCAGCAGCTTAGGGGCTAGCGGGGGCAATGAGCAGTTCTTC
>TRBV27|TRBJ2-7|-|TRBD2
CASSLGRGRSPFYEQYF
TGTGCCAGCAGTTTGGGGAGGGGACGGAGTCCTTTTTACGAGCAGTACTTC
>TRBV18|TRBJ2-5|-|-
CASSAPGTQETQYF
TGTGCCAGCTCAGCCCCCGGGACGCAAGAGACCCAGTACTTC
>TRBV19|TRBJ1-5|-|-
CASSIRSSDPQHF
TGTGCCAGTAGTATCCGCAGCTCTGACCCCCAGCATTTT
>TRBV25-1|TRBJ1-2|-|-
CASRQGGLYGYTF
TGTGCCAGCAGACAGGGTGGGTTGTATGGCTACACCTTC
>TRBV19|TRBJ1-1|-|-
CASIGPGGTEAFF
TGTGCCAGTATCGGCCCGGGGGGCACTGAAGCTTTCTTT
>TRBV27|TRBJ2-7|few|TRBD2
CASSSGLAGGKREQYF
TGTGCCAGCAGTTCGGGACTAGCGGGAGGCAAGAGGGAGCAGTACTTC
>TRBV20-1|TRBJ2-7|few|TRBD2
CSAKRGTTEQYF
TGCAGTGCTAAACGCGGGACTACCGAGCAGTACTTC
>TRBV15|TRBJ2-7|once|-
CATSREGGEQYF
TGTGCCACCAGCAGAGAAGGGGGCGAGCAGTACTTC
>TRBV20-1|TRBJ2-3|-|TRBD2
CSAPSGGTQYF
TGCAGTGCACCCTCGGGAGGTACGCAGTATTTT
>TRBV10-1|TRBJ2-7|few|-
CASSDGLAYEQYF
TGCGCCAGCAGTGATGGGCTAGCGTACGAGCAGTACTTC
>TRBV6-7|TRBJ1-5|few|TRBD1
CANSGQVRNQPQHF
TGTGCCAACTCGGGACAGGTTCGCAATCAGCCCCAGCATTTT
>TRBV7-9|TRBJ2-7|few|-
CASSINRGSFYEQYF
TGTGCCAGCAGCATTAATCGAGGTTCGTTCTACGAGCAGTACTTC
>TRBV7-9|TRBJ2-1|few|TRBD2
CASSLGASGNNEQFF
TGTGCCAGCAGCTTAGGGGCTAGCGGGAACAATGAGCAGTTCTTC
>TRBV19|TRBJ1-5|-|-
CASSMGSGQPQHF
TGTGCCAGTAGTATGGGGTCTGGTCAGCCCCAGCATTTT
>TRBV2|TRBJ2-5|once|-
CASSEFGPSQETQYF
TGTGCCAGCAGTGAATTCGGCCCTTCCCAAGAGACCCAGTACTTC